This T cell receptor (beta chain) was sequenced during a study of blood T cell repertoires in COVID-19. Study-level information: Some COVID-19 samples were acute and others convalescent; all came from the United States, Italy and Spain. Nucleic acid was either cDNA or gDNA, and it came from T cells, B-cell-depleted T cells, or PBMCs.

Per the study methods: Reference gene primer amplification yielded estimated nucleated cell counts. Profiling relied on immunoSEQ multiplex PCR, and the TCRdb table lists in-frame clones only, not all of them. Clone size and V and J calls were adopted from that table, with D and trimming inferred from the DNA. This repertoire shows 75,000 to 95,000 clones, around nine tenths found once; its top ten account for 5% to 6%. Germline V gives CDR1 SNHLY, CDR2 FYNNEI. CDR3 length: 15 amino acids. V lost 7 bases and J lost 6; bases outside the gene matches: 10. The chain uses TRBV2 and TRBJ2-1; 9 bases fit TRBD2. Sequencing input: peripheral blood. The clonotype was recovered from a man between 60 and 70 years old with acute or convalescent COVID-19. The CDR3 loop reads CASTGGGGAGNEQFF. For the CDR3, the DNA is TGTGCCAGCACTGGAGGCGGGGGGGCTGGCAATGAGCAGTTCTTC.